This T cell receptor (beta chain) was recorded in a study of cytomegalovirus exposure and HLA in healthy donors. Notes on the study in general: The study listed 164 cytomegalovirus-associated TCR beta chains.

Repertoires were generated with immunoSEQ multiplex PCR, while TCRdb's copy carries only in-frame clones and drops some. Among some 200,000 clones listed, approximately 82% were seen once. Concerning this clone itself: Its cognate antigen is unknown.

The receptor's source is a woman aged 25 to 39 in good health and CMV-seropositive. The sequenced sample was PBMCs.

CDR3 in DNA: TGTGCTAGTGGTTTGTCGACACCAGATACGCAGTATTTT. Amino acid sequence: CASGLSTPDTQYF. The chain links TRBV12-5 to TRBJ2-3; no definite D call. The CDR3 extends over 13 amino acids. The V and J ends lost 2 bases and 4 bases respectively, with 7 bases between them. The V gene's germline CDR1 is LGHNT and CDR2 FRNRAP.